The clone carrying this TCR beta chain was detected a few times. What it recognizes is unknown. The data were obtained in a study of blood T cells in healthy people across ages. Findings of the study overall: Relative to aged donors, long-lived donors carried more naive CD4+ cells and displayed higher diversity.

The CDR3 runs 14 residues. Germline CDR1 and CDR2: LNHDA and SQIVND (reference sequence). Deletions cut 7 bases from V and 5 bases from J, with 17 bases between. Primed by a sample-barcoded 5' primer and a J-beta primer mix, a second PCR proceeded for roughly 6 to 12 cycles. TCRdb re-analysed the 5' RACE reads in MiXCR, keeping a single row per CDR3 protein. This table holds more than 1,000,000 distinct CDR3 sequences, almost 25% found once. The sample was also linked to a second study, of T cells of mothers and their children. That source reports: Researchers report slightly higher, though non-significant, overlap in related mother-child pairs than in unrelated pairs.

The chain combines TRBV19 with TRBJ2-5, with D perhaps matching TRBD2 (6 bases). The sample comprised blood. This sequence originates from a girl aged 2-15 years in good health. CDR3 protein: CASTRRLESETQYF. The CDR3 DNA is TGTGCCAGTACTCGGAGACTAGAATCCGAGACCCAGTACTTC.